A selection of T cell receptor beta chains follows, all from one sample in a study of blood T cells in healthy people across ages. One entry per CDR3 protein results from TCRdb running MiXCR on the 5' RACE reads. This table holds nearly 800,000 distinct CDR3 sequences, 25% found once. The same sample was also studied in work on T cells of mothers and their children.

Sequenced material: blood. Receptors were obtained from a boy aged 5-17 years in good health. Each CDR3 is given with its conserved first and last residue. The D gene is left open where the match is weak. Clone size is not always given. Where it is, it says once, few, many or a class for expanded clones.

d_call j_call cdr3_length v_call clone_size cdr3_aa cdr3_nt
. TRBJ2-1 17 TRBV24-1 once CATSDPYSESSYNEQFF TGTGCCACCAGTGATCCCTATAGCGAGAGCTCCTACAATGAGCAGTTCTTC
TRBD2 TRBJ2-1 14 TRBV12-3/TRBV12-4 . CASGSGGYYNEQFF TGTGCCAGCGGTTCCGGGGGGTACTACAATGAGCAGTTCTTC
. TRBJ2-4 15 TRBV12-3/TRBV12-4 few CASRHVGWAKNIQYF TGTGCCAGCAGACACGTCGGGTGGGCCAAAAACATTCAGTACTTC
TRBD1 TRBJ2-7 12 TRBV20-1 few CSARTPGGGQYF TGCAGTGCTAGGACTCCAGGGGGTGGGCAGTACTTC
. TRBJ2-7 14 TRBV4-2 . CASSQDSGRGEQYF TGTGCCAGCAGCCAAGATTCGGGCAGGGGCGAGCAGTACTTC
. TRBJ2-7 13 TRBV13 few CASSLGIIYEQYF TGTGCCAGCAGCTTAGGGATCATCTACGAGCAGTACTTC
. TRBJ2-3 12 TRBV29-1 . CSVEEAADTQYF TGCAGCGTTGAAGAGGCGGCAGATACGCAGTATTTT
. TRBJ1-2 16 TRBV4-3 few CASSHSLRGDSDGYTF TGCGCCAGCAGCCATTCGTTAAGGGGGGATTCAGATGGCTACACCTTC
TRBD2 TRBJ2-5 16 TRBV29-1 . CSVVEELAGVQETQYF TGCAGCGTCGTGGAAGAACTAGCGGGAGTCCAAGAGACCCAGTACTTC
TRBD1 TRBJ1-3 17 TRBV29-1 few CSVTTGGAGRSGNTIYF TGCAGCGTTACTACAGGGGGCGCGGGACGGAGTGGAAACACCATATATTTT
TRBD1 TRBJ2-1 14 TRBV7-2 few CASSFRTGSNEQFF TGTGCCAGCAGCTTCAGGACAGGGAGCAATGAGCAGTTCTTC
TRBD2 TRBJ2-1 15 TRBV2 . CASSEAASGLNEQFF TGTGCCAGCAGTGAAGCGGCTAGCGGACTCAATGAGCAGTTCTTC
TRBD1 TRBJ1-2 14 TRBV7-9 few CASSDGTGSYGYTF TGTGCCAGCAGCGATGGGACAGGCTCCTATGGCTACACCTTC
. TRBJ1-3 17 TRBV7-9 . CASHKLVSQTPANTIYF TGTGCCAGCCACAAGCTAGTTTCACAGACCCCGGCAAACACCATATATTTT
. TRBJ1-3 16 TRBV9 few CASSQRGSSSGNTIYF TGTGCCAGCAGCCAAAGGGGGAGCAGCTCTGGAAACACCATATATTTT
. TRBJ2-2 11 TRBV20-1 . CSARLAGELFF TGCAGTGCTAGACTCGCCGGGGAGCTGTTTTTT
. TRBJ1-4 10 TRBV28 few CASQNEKLFF TGTGCCAGCCAGAATGAAAAACTGTTTTTT
. TRBJ1-6 16 TRBV7-3 . CASSLMGSSYNSPLHF TGTGCCAGCAGCTTAATGGGGAGCTCCTATAATTCACCCCTCCACTTT
TRBD1 TRBJ1-4 14 TRBV6-5 . CASRKDRFYEKLFF TGTGCCAGCAGGAAGGACAGGTTTTATGAAAAACTGTTTTTT
TRBD2 TRBJ2-1 15 TRBV5-1 few CASRKEAGTGNEQFF TGCGCCAGCAGGAAGGAAGCGGGGACGGGGAATGAGCAGTTCTTC
TRBD2 TRBJ2-1 15 TRBV30 . CAWSSGGAIYNEQFF TGTGCCTGGTCTAGCGGGGGGGCGATCTACAATGAGCAGTTCTTC
. TRBJ2-1 15 TRBV20-1 few CSARVMERVDDEQFF TGCAGTGCTAGAGTCATGGAGCGGGTTGATGATGAGCAGTTCTTC
TRBD1 TRBJ2-1 14 TRBV20-1 few CSARRDRGGGEQFF TGCAGTGCTCGCCGGGACAGGGGAGGTGGTGAGCAGTTCTTC